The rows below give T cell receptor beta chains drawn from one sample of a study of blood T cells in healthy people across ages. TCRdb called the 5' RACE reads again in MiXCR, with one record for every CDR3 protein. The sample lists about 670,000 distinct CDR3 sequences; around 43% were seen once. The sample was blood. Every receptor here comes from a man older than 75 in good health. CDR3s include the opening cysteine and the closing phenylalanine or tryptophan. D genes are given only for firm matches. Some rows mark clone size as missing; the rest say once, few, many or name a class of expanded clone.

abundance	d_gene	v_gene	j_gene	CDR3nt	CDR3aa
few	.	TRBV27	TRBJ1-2	TGTGCCAGCAGTCCAATAGGACGGGCAACTAACTATGGCTACACCTTC	CASSPIGRATNYGYTF
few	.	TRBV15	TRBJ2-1	TGTGCCACCAGCAGAGATTTTCACAATGAGCAGTTCTTC	CATSRDFHNEQFF
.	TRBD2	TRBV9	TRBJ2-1	TGTGCCAGCGGCAGACTAGCGGGAGGGGCGGGGGGTAATGAGCAGTTCTTC	CASGRLAGGAGGNEQFF
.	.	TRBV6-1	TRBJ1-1	TGTGCCAGCAGTGACCAGCTCGGGGGGGCGACGGAAGCTTTCTTT	CASSDQLGGATEAFF
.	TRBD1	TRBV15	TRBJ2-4	TGTGCCACCAGCAGAGATAGAGGGGGCTCCGGCATTCAGTACTTC	CATSRDRGGSGIQYF
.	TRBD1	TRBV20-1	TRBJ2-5	TGCAGTGCTAGACCCAACAGGGGGCATCAAGAGACCCAGTACTTC	CSARPNRGHQETQYF
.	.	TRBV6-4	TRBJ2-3	TGTGCCAGCAGTGAAATAGGGGCTGGAGATACGCAGTATTTT	CASSEIGAGDTQYF
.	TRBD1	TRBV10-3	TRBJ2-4	TGTGCCATCAGTGAGTCCGGGGGACAGGGAAACATTCAGTACTTC	CAISESGGQGNIQYF
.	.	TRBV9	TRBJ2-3	TGTGCCAGCACCAGATCCCAGGGTACAGATACGCAGTATTTT	CASTRSQGTDTQYF
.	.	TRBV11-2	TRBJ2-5	TGTGCCAGCAGCTTAAGAATACAGCAAGAGACCCAGTACTTC	CASSLRIQQETQYF
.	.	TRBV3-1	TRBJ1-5	TGTGCCAGCAGTCAATCAGGGGTTCAGCCCCAGCATTTT	CASSQSGVQPQHF
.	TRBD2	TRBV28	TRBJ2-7	TGTGCCAGCAGTTTAGGTGGCGGGAGGAGAGAGCAGTACTTC	CASSLGGGRREQYF
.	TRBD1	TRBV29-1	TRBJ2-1	TGCAGCGTTGTTCTAAGGACAGGAAACAATGAGCAGTTCTTC	CSVVLRTGNNEQFF
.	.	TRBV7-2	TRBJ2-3	TGTGCCAGCAGCCCCATACTAGCAACAGATACGCAGTATTTT	CASSPILATDTQYF
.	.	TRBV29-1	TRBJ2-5	TGCAGCGTTTTCCCCGAGCTCACGGTTCGAGAGACCCAGTACTTC	CSVFPELTVRETQYF
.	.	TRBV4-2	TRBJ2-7	TGTGCCAGCAGCCGAGTGCCGGGTCTGGACAATGAGCAGTACTTC	CASSRVPGLDNEQYF
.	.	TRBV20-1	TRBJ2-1	TGCAGTGCTGGGGGCGGATCCACTACAGGGTTGAACTTCTACAATGAGCAGTTCTTC	CSAGGGSTTGLNFYNEQFF
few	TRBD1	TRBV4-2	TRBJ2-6	TGTGCCAGCAGCTATTGGACAGGGCCCCTATCTGGGGCCAACGTCCTGACTTTC	CASSYWTGPLSGANVLTF
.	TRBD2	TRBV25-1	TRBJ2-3	TGTGCCAGCAGTGAACCACGGACTAGCTTCACAGATACGCAGTATTTT	CASSEPRTSFTDTQYF
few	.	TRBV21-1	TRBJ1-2	TGTGTCAGCAGCGAAAGGAGGACAGACCAACAGGACTATGGCTACACCTTC	CVSSERRTDQQDYGYTF
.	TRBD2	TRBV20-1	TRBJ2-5	TGCAGTGGGTCGCTAGCGGAAGAGACCCAGTACTTC	CSGSLAEETQYF
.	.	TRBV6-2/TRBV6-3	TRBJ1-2	TGTGCCAGCCTGCATTTTGCGGGGTACCTTGGAGGCTACACCTTC	CASLHFAGYLGGYTF
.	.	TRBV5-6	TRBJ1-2	TGTGCCAGCAGCTTGGCCGGGACGGGAGGCTACACCTTC	CASSLAGTGGYTF
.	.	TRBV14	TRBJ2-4	TGTGCCAGCAGCCAAGAAGCTGTGAGGGGGGCCATTCAGTACTTC	CASSQEAVRGAIQYF
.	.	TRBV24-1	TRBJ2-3	TGTGCCACCAGTGACCCCCGTCAGGGACGACATACGCAGTATTTT	CATSDPRQGRHTQYF
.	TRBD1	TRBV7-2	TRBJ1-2	TGTGCCAGCAGCCAAAGACAGGGGGCGAACTATGGCTACACCTTC	CASSQRQGANYGYTF
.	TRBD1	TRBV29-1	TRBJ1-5	TGCAGCGTTGTCTTGGGCGGACAGGCTAATCAGCTCCAGCATTTT	CSVVLGGQANQLQHF
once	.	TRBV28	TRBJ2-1	TGTGCCAGCAGTGAGACTAGACCCCAGTTCTTC	CASSETRPQFF
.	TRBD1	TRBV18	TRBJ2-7	TGTGCCAGCTCACCAAACAGGGGATATCACGAGCAGTACTTC	CASSPNRGYHEQYF
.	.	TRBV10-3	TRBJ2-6	TGTGCCATCACCGGAAGGAGTGGGGACGGCGACTCTGGGGCCAACGTCCTGACTTTC	CAITGRSGDGDSGANVLTF
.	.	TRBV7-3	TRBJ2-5	TGTGCCAGCAGCTTAACGGGGACCACGAAAGAGACCCAGTACTTC	CASSLTGTTKETQYF
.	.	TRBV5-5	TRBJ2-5	TGTGCCAGCTCCTCTGAGCAGGGCTTGACCCAGTACTTC	CASSSEQGLTQYF
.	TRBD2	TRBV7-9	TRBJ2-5	TGTGCCAGCACCCCGGGGAGCGGGGGGAAAGAGACCCAGTACTTC	CASTPGSGGKETQYF
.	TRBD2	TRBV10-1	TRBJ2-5	TGCGCCAGCAGTGAGTCTTGGCCAGCGGGAGTCCACAATGAGCAGTACTTC	CASSESWPAGVHNEQYF
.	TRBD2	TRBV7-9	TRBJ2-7	TGTGCCAGCCAACGCGGGGGGCGATCATCCTACGAGCAGTACTTC	CASQRGGRSSYEQYF
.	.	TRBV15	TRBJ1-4	TGTGCCACCAGCAGAGTTGGGGGGGCGCCGAATGAAAAACTGTTTTTT	CATSRVGGAPNEKLFF
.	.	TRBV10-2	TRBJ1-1	TGCGCCAGCAGTGAAGTTGGGTTCACTGAAGCTTTCTTT	CASSEVGFTEAFF
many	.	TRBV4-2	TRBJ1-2	TGTGCCAGCAGCCAAGCCCGGCAAGGAGCCTATGGCTACACCTTC	CASSQARQGAYGYTF
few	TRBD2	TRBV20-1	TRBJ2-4	TGCAGTGCTAGAGGAGGCGCGCCGGGACTAGCAAACATTCAGTACTTC	CSARGGAPGLANIQYF
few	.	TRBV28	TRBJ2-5	TGTGCCAGCAGTTTGTATTTAGGGGCGCAGACCCAGTACTTC	CASSLYLGAQTQYF
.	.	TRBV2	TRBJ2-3	TGTGCCAGCAGTGTGACGGGGACTCGGGATACGCAGTATTTT	CASSVTGTRDTQYF
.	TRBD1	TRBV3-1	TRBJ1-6	TGTGCCAGCAGCCAAGATACTGGGACAGGTCGATATAATTCACCCCTCCACTTT	CASSQDTGTGRYNSPLHF
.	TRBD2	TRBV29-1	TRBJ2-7	TGCAGCGTTCCTCCGGGACTAGCTTACAATGAGCAGTACTTC	CSVPPGLAYNEQYF
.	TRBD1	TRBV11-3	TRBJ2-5	TGTGCCAGCAGCCACCGTCTACAGGGGGCAGAGACCCAGTACTTC	CASSHRLQGAETQYF
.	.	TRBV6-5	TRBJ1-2	TGTGCCAGCAGAAAGGACGGACAGCGATACTATGGCTACACCTTC	CASRKDGQRYYGYTF
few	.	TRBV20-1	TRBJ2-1	TGCAGTGCGAAAGGCTCTCCCCTCGAGCAGTTCTTC	CSAKGSPLEQFF
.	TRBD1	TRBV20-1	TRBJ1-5	TGCAGTGCTAGTTTTGCGACAGGGGGGTCCCGGAGCAATCAGCCCCAGCATTTT	CSASFATGGSRSNQPQHF